This T cell receptor beta chain was observed in a study of blood T cells in healthy people across ages. Whole-study findings and limits: A strong correlation between TCR beta diversity and naive T cell percentage was seen. Diversity estimated from one million T cells was considered an underestimate. CMV status of donors was unknown, possibly confounding expanded clonotype changes.

This clonotype came up many times. No antigen is known for it. Germline CDR1 SGHRS, CDR2 YFSETQ. V lost 4 bases and J lost 0, with 10 bases in between. The CDR3 contains 14 residues. Together with a sample-barcoded 5' primer, a J-beta primer mix was included in a second PCR lasting 7 to 11 cycles. Individual samples furnished no less than 2.5 million CDR3-containing paired-end reads apiece. TCRdb ran MiXCR on the 5' RACE reads and lists one entry per CDR3 protein. Of 710,000 or so distinct CDR3 sequences in the sample, about 30% were seen once. The TCR originated in a woman over 75 in good health. Sample: blood. The J gene is TRBJ1-2, the V gene TRBV5-1, with a weak D call TRBD1 (6 bases). The CDR3 bases are TGCGCCAGCAGCGGGACACCCCCTAACTATGGCTACACCTTC. The encoded protein is CASSGTPPNYGYTF. The whole variable domain, remainder taken from reference TRBV5-1 and TRBJ1-2, is KAGVTQTPRYLIKTRGQQVTLSCSPISGHRSVSWYQQTPGQGLQFLFEYFSETQRNKGNFPGRFSGRQFSNSRSEMNVSTLELGDSALYLCASSGTPPNYGYTFGSGTRLTVV.